This entry features one TCR beta chain sequence. No antigen is known for it. The V end was cut by 4 bases, the J end by 5 bases, with 8 bases between. This CDR3 comprises 13 residues. Sequencing used immunoSEQ multiplex PCR; TCRdb keeps in-frame clones, though not all of them. The top ten clones hold around 2.7% of a sample with 65,000 or so clones, approximately 76% of them seen once. This entry belongs to a study of vaccination effects on CD4 cells after COVID-19. With the ViraFEST assay, the study expanded antigen-specific CD4+ T cells using viral peptide pools, then sequenced them. Having been cultured for roughly 11 days, the cells underwent CD4+ T cell isolation. Each vaccine recipient was nucleocapsid antibody negative and had no prior SARS-CoV-2 infection. IL-2 medium took the place of half the medium on both days 3 and 7. General study findings and limits: The study dataset contains few convalescent patients and includes no early post-infection timepoints. Whether induced by infection or by vaccine, clones showed marked clonal contraction late after vaccination.

The specimen was CD4+ T cells from PBMCs cultured with HCoV-NL63 spike peptides, collected before COVID-19 vaccination. The TCR comes from a human donor who received a COVID-19 vaccine. The rearrangement uses TRBV12-3 or TRBV12-4 and TRBJ2-2; D is uncertain. In DNA, the CDR3 is TGTGCCAGCAGTTCTCAGTGGACCGGGGAGCTGTTTTTT. Encoded protein: CASSSQWTGELFF.